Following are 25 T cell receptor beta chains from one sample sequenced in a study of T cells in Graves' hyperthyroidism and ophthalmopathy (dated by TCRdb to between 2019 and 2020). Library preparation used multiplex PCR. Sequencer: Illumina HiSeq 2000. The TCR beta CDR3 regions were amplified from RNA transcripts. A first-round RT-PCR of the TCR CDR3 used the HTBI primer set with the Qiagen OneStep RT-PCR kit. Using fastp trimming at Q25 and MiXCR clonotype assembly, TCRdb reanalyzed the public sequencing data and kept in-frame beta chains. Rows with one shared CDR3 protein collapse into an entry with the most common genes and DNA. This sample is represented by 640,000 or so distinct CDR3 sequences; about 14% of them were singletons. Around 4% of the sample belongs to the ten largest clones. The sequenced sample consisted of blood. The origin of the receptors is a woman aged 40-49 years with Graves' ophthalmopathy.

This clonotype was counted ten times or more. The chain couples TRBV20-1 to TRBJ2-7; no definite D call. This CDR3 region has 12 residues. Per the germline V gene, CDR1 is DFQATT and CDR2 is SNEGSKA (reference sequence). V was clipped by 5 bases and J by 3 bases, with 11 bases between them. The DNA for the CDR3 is TGCAGTGCTCGCCAGACCATCTACGAGCAGTACTTC. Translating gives CSARQTIYEQYF.

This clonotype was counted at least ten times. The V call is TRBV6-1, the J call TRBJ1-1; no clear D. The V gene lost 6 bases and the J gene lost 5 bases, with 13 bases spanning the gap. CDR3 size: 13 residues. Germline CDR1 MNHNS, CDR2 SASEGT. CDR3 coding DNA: TGTGCCAGCAGCTCAACACGCTGGACTGAAGCTTTCTTT. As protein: CASSSTRWTEAFF.

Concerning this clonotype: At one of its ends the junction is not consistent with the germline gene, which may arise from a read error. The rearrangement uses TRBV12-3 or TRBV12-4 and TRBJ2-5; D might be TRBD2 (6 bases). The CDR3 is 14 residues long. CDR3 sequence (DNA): TGTGCCAGCAGACTAGCCCCTGAACAAGGGACCCAGTACTTC. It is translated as CASRLAPEQGTQYF.

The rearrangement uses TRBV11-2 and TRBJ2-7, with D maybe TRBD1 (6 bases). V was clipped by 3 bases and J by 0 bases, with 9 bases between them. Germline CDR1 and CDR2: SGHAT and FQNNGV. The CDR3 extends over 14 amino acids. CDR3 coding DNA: TGTGCCAGCAGCTTTTTACAGGGCTCCTACGAGCAGTACTTC. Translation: CASSFLQGSYEQYF.

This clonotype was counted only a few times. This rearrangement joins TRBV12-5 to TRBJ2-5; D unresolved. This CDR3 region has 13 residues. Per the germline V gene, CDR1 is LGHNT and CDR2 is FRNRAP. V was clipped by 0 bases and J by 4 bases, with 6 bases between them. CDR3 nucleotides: TGTGCTAGTGGTTTGGTAGAGGTAGAGACCCAGTACTTC. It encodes CASGLVEVETQYF.

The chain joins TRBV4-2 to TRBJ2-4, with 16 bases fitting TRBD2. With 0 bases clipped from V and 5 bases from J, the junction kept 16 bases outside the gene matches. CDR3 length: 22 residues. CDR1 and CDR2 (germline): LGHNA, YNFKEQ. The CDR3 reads CASSQDPPGLAGGVWVENIQYF. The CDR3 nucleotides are TGTGCCAGCAGCCAAGACCCACCGGGACTAGCGGGAGGGGTTTGGGTAGAAAACATTCAGTACTTC.

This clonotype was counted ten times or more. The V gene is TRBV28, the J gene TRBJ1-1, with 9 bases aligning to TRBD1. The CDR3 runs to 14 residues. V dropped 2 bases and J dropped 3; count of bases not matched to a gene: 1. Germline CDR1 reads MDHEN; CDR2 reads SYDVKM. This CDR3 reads CASSLRDRDTEAFF. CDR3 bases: TGTGCCAGCAGTTTAAGGGACAGGGACACTGAAGCTTTCTTT.

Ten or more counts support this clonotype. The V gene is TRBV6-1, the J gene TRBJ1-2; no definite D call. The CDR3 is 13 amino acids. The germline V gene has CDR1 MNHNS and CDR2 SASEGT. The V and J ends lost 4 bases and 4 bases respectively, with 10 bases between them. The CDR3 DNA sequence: TGTGCCAGCAGTGCCGGGCCATTCTATGGCTACACCTTC. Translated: CASSAGPFYGYTF.

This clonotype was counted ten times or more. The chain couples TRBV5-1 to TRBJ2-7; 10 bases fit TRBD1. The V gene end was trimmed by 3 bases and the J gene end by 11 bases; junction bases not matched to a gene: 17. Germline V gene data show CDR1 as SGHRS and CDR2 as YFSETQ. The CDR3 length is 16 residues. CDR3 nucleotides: TGCGCCAGCAGCTCAACCACCGGGACAGGGGCGTTAAGTGAGTACTTC. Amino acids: CASSSTTGTGALSEYF.

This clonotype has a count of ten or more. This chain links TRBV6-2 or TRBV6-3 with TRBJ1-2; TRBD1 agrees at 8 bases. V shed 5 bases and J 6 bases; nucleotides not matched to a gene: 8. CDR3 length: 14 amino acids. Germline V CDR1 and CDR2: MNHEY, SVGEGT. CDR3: CASSKDRDIHGYTF. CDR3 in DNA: TGTGCCAGCAGTAAGGACAGGGACATCCATGGCTACACCTTC.

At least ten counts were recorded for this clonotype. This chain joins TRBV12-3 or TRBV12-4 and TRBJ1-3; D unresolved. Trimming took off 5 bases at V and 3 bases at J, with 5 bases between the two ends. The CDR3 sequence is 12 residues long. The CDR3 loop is CASSKSGNTIYF. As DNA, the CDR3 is TGTGCCAGCAGTAAAAGTGGAAACACCATATATTTT.

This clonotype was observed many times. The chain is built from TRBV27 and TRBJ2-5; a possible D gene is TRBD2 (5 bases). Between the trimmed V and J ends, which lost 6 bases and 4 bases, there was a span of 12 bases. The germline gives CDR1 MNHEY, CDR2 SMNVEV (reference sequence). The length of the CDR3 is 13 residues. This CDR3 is CASSKLGGETQYF. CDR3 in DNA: TGTGCCAGCAGCAAACTAGGAGGAGAGACCCAGTACTTC.

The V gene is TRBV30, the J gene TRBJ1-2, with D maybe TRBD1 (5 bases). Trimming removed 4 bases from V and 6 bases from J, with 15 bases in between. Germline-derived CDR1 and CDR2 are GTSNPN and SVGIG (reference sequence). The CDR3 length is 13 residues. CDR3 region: CAWMDTLGNGYTF. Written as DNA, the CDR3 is TGTGCCTGGATGGACACCCTGGGGAATGGCTACACCTTC.

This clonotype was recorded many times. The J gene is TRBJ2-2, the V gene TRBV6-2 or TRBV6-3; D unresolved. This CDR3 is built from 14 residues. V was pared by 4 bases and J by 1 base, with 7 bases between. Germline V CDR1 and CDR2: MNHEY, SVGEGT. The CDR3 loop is CASSLQENTGELFF. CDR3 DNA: TGTGCCAGCAGTTTGCAGGAGAACACCGGGGAGCTGTTTTTT.

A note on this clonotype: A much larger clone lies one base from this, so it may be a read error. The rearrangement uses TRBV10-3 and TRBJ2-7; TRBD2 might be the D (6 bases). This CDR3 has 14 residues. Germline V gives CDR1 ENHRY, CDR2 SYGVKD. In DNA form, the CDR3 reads TGTGCCGTCAGTGTGAATAGCGGACTCTACGAGCAGTACTTC. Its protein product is CAVSVNSGLYEQYF.

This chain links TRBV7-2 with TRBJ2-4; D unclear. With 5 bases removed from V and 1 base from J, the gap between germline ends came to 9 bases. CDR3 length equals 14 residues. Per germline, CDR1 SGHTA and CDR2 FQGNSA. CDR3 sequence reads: CASSQVFAKNIQYF. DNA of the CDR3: TGTGCCAGCAGCCAGGTCTTTGCCAAAAACATTCAGTACTTC.

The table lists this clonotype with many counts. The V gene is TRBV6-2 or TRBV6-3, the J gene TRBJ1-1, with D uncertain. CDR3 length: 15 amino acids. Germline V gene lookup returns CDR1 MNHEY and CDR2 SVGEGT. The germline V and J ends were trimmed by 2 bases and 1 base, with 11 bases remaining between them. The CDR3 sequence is CASSYELGTNTEAFF. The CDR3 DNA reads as TGTGCCAGCAGTTACGAGCTGGGAACGAACACTGAAGCTTTCTTT.

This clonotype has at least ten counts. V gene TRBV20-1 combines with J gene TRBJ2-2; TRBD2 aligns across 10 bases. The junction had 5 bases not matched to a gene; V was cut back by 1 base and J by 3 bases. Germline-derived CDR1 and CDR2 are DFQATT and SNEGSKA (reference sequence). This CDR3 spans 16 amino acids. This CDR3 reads CSARASSGSYTGELFF. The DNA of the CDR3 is TGCAGTGCTAGAGCTTCTAGCGGGAGCTACACCGGGGAGCTGTTTTTT.

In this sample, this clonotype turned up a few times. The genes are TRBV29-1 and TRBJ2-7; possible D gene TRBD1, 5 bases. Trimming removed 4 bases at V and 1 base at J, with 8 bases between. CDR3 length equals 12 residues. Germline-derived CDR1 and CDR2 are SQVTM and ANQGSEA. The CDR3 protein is CSVVRGSYEQYF. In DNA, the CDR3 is TGCAGCGTTGTAAGGGGATCCTACGAGCAGTACTTC.

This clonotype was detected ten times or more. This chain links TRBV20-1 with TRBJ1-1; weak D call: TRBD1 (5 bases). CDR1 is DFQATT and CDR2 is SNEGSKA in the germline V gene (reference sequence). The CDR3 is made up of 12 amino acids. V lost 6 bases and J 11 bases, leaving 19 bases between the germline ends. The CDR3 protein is CSATGTGLEAFF. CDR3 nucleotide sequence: TGCAGTGCCACCGGGACGGGCCTGGAGGCTTTCTTT.

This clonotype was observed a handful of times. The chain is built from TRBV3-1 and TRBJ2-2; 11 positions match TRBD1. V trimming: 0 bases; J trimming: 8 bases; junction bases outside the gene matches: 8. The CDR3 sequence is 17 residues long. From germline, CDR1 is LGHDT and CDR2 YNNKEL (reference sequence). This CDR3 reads CASSQDRTGGKNGELFF. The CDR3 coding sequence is TGTGCCAGCAGCCAAGACCGGACAGGGGGCAAAAATGGGGAGCTGTTTTTT.

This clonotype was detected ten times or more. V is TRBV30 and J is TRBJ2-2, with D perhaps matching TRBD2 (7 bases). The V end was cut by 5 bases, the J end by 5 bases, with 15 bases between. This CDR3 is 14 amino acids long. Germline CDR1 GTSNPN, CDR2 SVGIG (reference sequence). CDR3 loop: CAWEGGSRTGELFF. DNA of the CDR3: TGTGCCTGGGAGGGGGGGAGTAGGACCGGGGAGCTGTTTTTT.

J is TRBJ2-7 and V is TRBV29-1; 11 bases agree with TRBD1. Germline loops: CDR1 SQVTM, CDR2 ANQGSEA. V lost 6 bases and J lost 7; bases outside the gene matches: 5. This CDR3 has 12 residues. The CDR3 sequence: CSVGGQGEEQYF. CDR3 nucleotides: TGCAGCGTCGGGGGACAGGGGGAAGAGCAGTACTTC.

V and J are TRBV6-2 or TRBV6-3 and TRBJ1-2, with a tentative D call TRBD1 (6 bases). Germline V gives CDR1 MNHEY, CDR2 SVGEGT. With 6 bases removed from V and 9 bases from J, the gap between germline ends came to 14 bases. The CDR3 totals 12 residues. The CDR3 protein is CASRQGSRSYTF. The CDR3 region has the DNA TGTGCCAGCAGGCAGGGGAGTAGAAGCTACACCTTC.

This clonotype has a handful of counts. CDR3 region: CSVAGGVVYEQYF. For the CDR3, the DNA is TGCAGCGTTGCAGGCGGTGTAGTGTACGAGCAGTACTTC. The chain has TRBV29-1 and TRBJ2-7; D ambiguous. This CDR3 has 13 amino acids. V was trimmed by 4 bases and J by 4 bases, leaving 14 bases between them. CDR1 and CDR2 (germline): SQVTM, ANQGSEA.